Each of the 25 T cell receptor beta chains below was sequenced from the same sample in a study of T cell responses to AZD1222 COVID-19 vaccine. The table came from immunoSEQ multiplex PCR; TCRdb's copy has only in-frame clones and leaves some out. The top ten clones hold roughly 1.1% of a sample with about 110,000 clones, 92% of them seen once. The specimen was peripheral blood, collected on day 0 of AZD1222 vaccination. These receptors were taken from an adult in good health.

This clone was observed a single time. V is TRBV5-8 and J is TRBJ2-3; D is unclear. The germline V and J ends were trimmed by 0 bases and 2 bases, with 7 bases remaining between them. Germline V gene sequence: CDR1 SGHTS, CDR2 YDEGEE. This CDR3 comprises 14 residues. CDR3: CASSLDGFTDTQYF. The CDR3 DNA follows: TGTGCCAGCAGCTTGGACGGATTCACAGATACGCAGTATTTT.

This clone appeared once. V gene TRBV2 combines with J gene TRBJ1-2; D not certain. Trimming took off 0 bases at V and 8 bases at J, with 7 bases between the two ends. The V gene's germline CDR1 is SNHLY and CDR2 FYNNEI. The CDR3 consists of 12 residues. The DNA for the CDR3 is TGTGCCAGCAGTGAAGCCTCACTAGGCTACACCTTC. Its translation is CASSEASLGYTF.

The CDR3 region is CASSLGGLKTGTQYF. Written as DNA, the CDR3 is TGTGCCAGCAGTTTGGGGGGTTTGAAAACGGGTACGCAGTATTTT. This chain joins TRBV27 and TRBJ2-3, with D possibly TRBD2 on 6 matching bases. CDR3 length: 15 residues. V lost 3 bases and J 8 bases, leaving 18 bases between the germline ends. CDR1 is MNHEY and CDR2 is SMNVEV in the germline V gene (reference sequence).

This clone showed up just once. At one of its ends the junction is not consistent with the germline gene, which may arise from a read error. The chain carries TRBV28 and TRBJ2-2, with D perhaps TRBD1 (6 bases). Per the germline V gene, CDR1 is MDHEN and CDR2 is SYDVKM. There are 13 residues in the CDR3. CDR3 in amino acids: CASILQGTGELFF. CDR3 bases: TGTGCCAGCATTTTACAGGGCACCGGGGAGCTGTTTTTT. The entire variable domain, with the rest obtained from reference TRBV28 and TRBJ2-2, is as follows: DVKVTQSSRYLVKRTGEKVFLECVQDMDHENMFWYRQDPGLGLRLIYFSYDVKMKEKGDIPEGYSVSREKKERFSLILESASTNQTSMYLCASILQGTGELFFGEGSRLTVL.

This clone has just a few counts. J is TRBJ2-1 and V is TRBV4-3; TRBD2 matches at 10 bases. The CDR3 runs 16 residues. CDR1 LGHNA and CDR2 YSLEER come from the germline V gene. The junction had 15 bases not matched to a gene; V was cut back by 4 bases and J by 12 bases. The CDR3: CASSPSFLAGVFRQFF. The CDR3 DNA reads TGCGCCAGCAGCCCTAGCTTCCTAGCGGGAGTGTTTCGGCAGTTCTTC.

The V gene is TRBV5-1, the J gene TRBJ1-4; 8 nucleotides agree with TRBD1. The CDR3 sequence is 14 residues long. The V gene end was trimmed by 4 bases and the J gene end by 9 bases; junction bases not matched to a gene: 8. The V gene's germline CDR1 is SGHRS and CDR2 YFSETQ. CDR3 DNA sequence: TGCGCCAGCAGCGTGGACAGGGCTGGGAAAAAACTGTTTTTT. It codes for CASSVDRAGKKLFF.

V usage is TRBV4-1 and J usage is TRBJ1-5; D is perhaps TRBD1 (5 bases). The CDR3 sequence is 16 residues long. V was trimmed by 0 bases and J by 0 bases, leaving 9 bases between them. The germline CDR1 and CDR2 sequences are MGHRA and YSYEKL. DNA of the CDR3: TGCGCCAGCAGCCAAGAAGGGGACGGTAGCAATCAGCCCCAGCATTTT. Encoded protein: CASSQEGDGSNQPQHF.

The CDR3 DNA reads TGCAGCGTTGAAGCAGGGGCAACTGAAGCTTTCTTT. Protein sequence: CSVEAGATEAFF. The chain uses TRBV29-1 and TRBJ1-1; weak D call: TRBD1 (6 bases). The CDR3 has 12 amino acids. Trimming took 1 base from V and 5 from J, leaving 8 bases between them. CDR1 is SQVTM and CDR2 is ANQGSEA in the germline V gene. Together with reference TRBV29-1 and TRBJ1-1, the CDR3 gives the full variable domain: SAVISQKPSRDICQRGTSLTIQCQVDSQVTMMFWYRQQPGQSLTLIATANQGSEATYESGFVIDKFPISRPNLTFSTLTVSNMSPEDSSIYLCSVEAGATEAFFGQGTRLTVV.

The V call is TRBV19, the J call TRBJ1-5; D unclear. V shed 6 bases and J shed 7 bases, with 16 bases lying between them. The CDR3 length is 14 residues. Looked up from germline, CDR1 is LNHDA and CDR2 is SQIVND (reference sequence). The CDR3 protein is CASSPEGPPQPQHF. Written as DNA, the CDR3 is TGTGCCAGTAGCCCAGAAGGACCCCCCCAGCCCCAGCATTTT.

The V call is TRBV9, the J call TRBJ1-1; TRBD1 aligns across 7 bases. CDR3 length: 15 residues. Germline loops: CDR1 SGDLS, CDR2 YYNGEE. V dropped 0 bases and J dropped 4; count of bases not matched to a gene: 6. This CDR3 reads CASSVEPGGITEAFF. For the CDR3, the DNA is TGTGCCAGCAGCGTAGAGCCAGGGGGGATCACTGAAGCTTTCTTT.

The gene calls are TRBV4-1 and TRBJ2-5, with TRBD1 identical over 8 bases. With V trimmed by 5 bases and J by 5 bases, 10 bases remained unmatched. Germline V CDR1 and CDR2: MGHRA, YSYEKL. This CDR3 is 15 amino acids long. As DNA, the CDR3 is TGCGCCAGCAGCGCGCCGGACAGGGTGAGGGAGACCCAGTACTTC. Its translation is CASSAPDRVRETQYF.

The V call is TRBV5-1, the J call TRBJ2-2; 7 bases fit TRBD2. The germline V gene has CDR1 SGHRS and CDR2 YFSETQ. The CDR3 extends over 16 amino acids. Trimming cost V 2 bases and J 2 bases; bases outside gene matches: 6. The CDR3 protein is CASSFSQRDNTGELFF. The CDR3 region has the DNA TGCGCCAGCAGCTTTTCCCAGCGGGATAACACCGGGGAGCTGTTTTTT.

The chain carries TRBV7-4 and TRBJ2-1; 9 bases line up with TRBD2. Germline V gene sequence: CDR1 SGHVT, CDR2 SQSDAQ. The CDR3 has 16 residues. The J segment lost 1 base and the V segment lost 0 bases, leaving 1 base of the junction unmatched. DNA for the CDR3: TGTGCCAGCAGCTTAGCTAGCGGGGGTTCCTACAATGAGCAGTTCTTC. As protein: CASSLASGGSYNEQFF.

The chain links TRBV6-5 to TRBJ1-2; possible D gene TRBD1, 6 bases. The CDR3 length is 15 residues. The V and J ends lost 6 bases and 0 bases respectively, with 14 bases between them. The V gene's germline CDR1 is MNHEY and CDR2 SVGAGI. The CDR3 here is CASRSGTLPNYGYTF. The CDR3 nucleotides are TGTGCCAGCAGGTCCGGGACACTTCCTAACTATGGCTACACCTTC.

The chain recombines TRBV10-1 with TRBJ1-1; TRBD1 agrees at 7 bases. Looked up from germline, CDR1 is WNHNN and CDR2 is SYGVQD (reference sequence). The CDR3 contains 12 residues. Trimming at V came to 10 bases and at J to 9 bases, leaving 11 bases not matched to a gene. The CDR3 nucleotides are TGCGCCATCCAAGGGACAGCCTACAAAGCTTTCTTT. Amino acid sequence: CAIQGTAYKAFF.

The genes are TRBV7-8 and TRBJ2-1; D is uncertain. CDR1 is SGHVS, CDR2 FQNEAQ, per germline. The CDR3 loop spans 11 amino acids. The ends were cut back, 4 bases at V and 9 bases at J, with 7 bases in the middle. This chain's CDR3 is CASSSRAEQFF. Here the CDR3 DNA reads TGTGCCAGCAGCTCCCGGGCTGAGCAGTTCTTC.

The V and J genes are TRBV30 and TRBJ2-7, with TRBD1 matching over 10 bases. This CDR3 has 12 residues. Trimming took 2 bases from V and 6 from J; bases not matched to a gene: 1. Germline loops: CDR1 GTSNPN, CDR2 SVGIG (reference sequence). CDR3 DNA sequence: TGTGCCTGGAGTCGGGACAGGGGCGAGCAGTACTTC. This sequence encodes CAWSRDRGEQYF. Full variable domain (remainder filled in from reference TRBV30 and TRBJ2-7): SQTIHQWPATLVQPVGSPLSLECTVEGTSNPNLYWYRQAAGRGLQLLFYSVGIGQISSEVPQNLSASRPQDRQFILSSKKLLLSDSGFYLCAWSRDRGEQYFGPGTRLTVT.

V is TRBV9 and J is TRBJ1-2, with D hard to call. The germline gives CDR1 SGDLS, CDR2 YYNGEE. V was cut by 0 bases and J by 4 bases, with 4 bases left in between. The CDR3 runs 12 residues. This CDR3 reads CASSVDGYGYTF. In DNA, the CDR3 is TGTGCCAGCAGCGTAGATGGCTATGGCTACACCTTC.

The genes are TRBV27 and TRBJ2-7; D gene unclear. CDR1 and CDR2 (germline): MNHEY, SMNVEV (reference sequence). CDR3 length equals 13 residues. V was trimmed by 6 bases and J by 1 base, leaving 10 bases between them. The DNA of the CDR3 is TGTGCCAGCAGCCTACCAGGTTCCTACGAGCAGTACTTC. Translating it yields CASSLPGSYEQYF.

The chain is built from TRBV19 and TRBJ1-2; possible D gene TRBD1, 6 bases. V was trimmed by 8 bases and J by 8 bases, leaving 18 bases between them. Per the germline V gene, CDR1 is LNHDA and CDR2 is SQIVND (reference sequence). The CDR3 is 13 residues long. For the CDR3, the DNA is TGTGCCAGTCATGGGGGGGCGCCTCGGGGCTACACCTTC. Its protein is CASHGGAPRGYTF.

The chain combines TRBV24-1 with TRBJ1-1, with a possible D match to TRBD1 (5 bases). The ends were cut back, 3 bases at V and 10 bases at J, with 14 bases in the middle. This CDR3 is built from 13 residues. Germline V gives CDR1 KGHDR, CDR2 SFDVKD. Here the CDR3 DNA reads TGTGCCACCAGTGATCTTCCGGGGCTCCCAGCTTTCTTT. Its protein is CATSDLPGLPAFF.

The J gene is TRBJ2-4, the V gene TRBV15, with D maybe TRBD2 (7 bases). V was shortened by 2 bases and J by 7 bases, with 15 bases between the two germline ends. The CDR3 spans 15 residues. CDR1 and CDR2 from the germline V gene are LNHNV and YYDKDF (reference sequence). This CDR3 is CATSRYAQGGNIQYF. CDR3 nucleotides: TGTGCCACCAGCAGATACGCACAGGGAGGGAACATTCAGTACTTC.

The rearrangement joins TRBV7-9 to TRBJ1-2; D is unresolved. Germline assignment: CDR1 SEHNR and CDR2 FQNEAQ (reference sequence). CDR3 size: 14 residues. V lost 1 base and J lost 4, with 10 bases in between. In DNA form, the CDR3 reads TGTGCCAGCAGCTTAGGTGGCCTTTCCTATGGCTACACCTTC. Translating gives CASSLGGLSYGYTF.

This clone was detected only a few times. The CDR3 region is CASSYSTGAAFF. The DNA for the CDR3 is TGTGCCAGCAGTTACTCTACAGGGGCGGCTTTCTTT. The rearrangement links TRBV6-5 to TRBJ1-1; TRBD1 matches at 7 bases. V lost 0 bases to trimming and J lost 11 bases; unmatched junction nucleotides: 3. Germline CDR1 MNHEY, CDR2 SVGAGI. There are 12 residues in the CDR3.

This sequence joins TRBV7-9 and TRBJ1-1, with TRBD1 matching 7 bases. Germline V gene sequence: CDR1 SEHNR, CDR2 FQNEAQ (reference sequence). The V and J ends lost 3 bases and 6 bases, in that order; junction bases with no gene match: 7. The CDR3 loop spans 14 amino acids. CDR3 residues: CASSFGRQGAEAFF. The CDR3 DNA is TGTGCCAGCAGCTTTGGTCGGCAGGGGGCTGAAGCTTTCTTT.